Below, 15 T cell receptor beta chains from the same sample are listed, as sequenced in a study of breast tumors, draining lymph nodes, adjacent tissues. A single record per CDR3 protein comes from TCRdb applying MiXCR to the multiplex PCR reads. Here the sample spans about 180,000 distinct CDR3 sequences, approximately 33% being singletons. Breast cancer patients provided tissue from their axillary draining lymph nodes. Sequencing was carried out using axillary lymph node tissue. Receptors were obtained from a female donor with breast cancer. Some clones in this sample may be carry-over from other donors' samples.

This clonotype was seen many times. The DNA for the CDR3 is TGTGCCAGCAGCCCTATGAATAGCGGGAGGGCCGGGACAGATACGCAGTATTTT. Its translation: CASSPMNSGRAGTDTQYF. The genes are TRBV4-2 and TRBJ2-3; TRBD2 agrees at 11 bases. The CDR3 is 18 amino acids. The ends lost 4 bases at V and 3 bases at J; junction bases unmatched: 12. CDR1 and CDR2 from the germline V gene are LGHNA and YNFKEQ.

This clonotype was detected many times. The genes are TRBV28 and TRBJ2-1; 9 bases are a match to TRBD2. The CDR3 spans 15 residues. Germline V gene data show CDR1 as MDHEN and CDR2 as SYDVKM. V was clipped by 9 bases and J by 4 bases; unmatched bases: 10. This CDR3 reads CASLWAGGEYNEQFF. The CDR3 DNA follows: TGTGCCAGTCTATGGGCGGGAGGGGAGTACAATGAGCAGTTCTTC. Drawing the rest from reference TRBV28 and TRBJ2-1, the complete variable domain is DVKVTQSSRYLVKRTGEKVFLECVQDMDHENMFWYRQDPGLGLRLIYFSYDVKMKEKGDIPEGYSVSREKKERFSLILESASTNQTSMYLCASLWAGGEYNEQFFGPGTRLTVL.

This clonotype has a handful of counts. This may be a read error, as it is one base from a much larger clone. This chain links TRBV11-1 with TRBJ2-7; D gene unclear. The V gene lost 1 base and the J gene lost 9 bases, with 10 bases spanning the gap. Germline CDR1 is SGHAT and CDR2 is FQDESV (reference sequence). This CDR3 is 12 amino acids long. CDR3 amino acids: CASSLEDAAQYF. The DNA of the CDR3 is TGTGCCAGCAGCTTAGAGGATGCCGCGCAGTACTTC.

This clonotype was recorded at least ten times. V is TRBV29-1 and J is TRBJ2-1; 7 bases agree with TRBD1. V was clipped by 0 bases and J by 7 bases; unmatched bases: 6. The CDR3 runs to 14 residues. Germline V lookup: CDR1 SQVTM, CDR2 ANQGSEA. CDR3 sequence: CSVEDRTGLNEQFF. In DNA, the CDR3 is TGCAGCGTTGAAGACAGGACAGGCCTGAATGAGCAGTTCTTC.

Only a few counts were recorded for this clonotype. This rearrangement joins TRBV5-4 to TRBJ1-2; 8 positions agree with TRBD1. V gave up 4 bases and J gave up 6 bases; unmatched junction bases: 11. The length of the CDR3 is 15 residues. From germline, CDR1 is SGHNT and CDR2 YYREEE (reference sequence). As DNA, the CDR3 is TGTGCCAGCAGCCCTTGGACAGGGATTGGGGATGGCTACACCTTC. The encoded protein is CASSPWTGIGDGYTF. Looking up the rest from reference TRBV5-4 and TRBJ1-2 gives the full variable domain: ETGVTQSPTHLIKTRGQQVTLRCSSQSGHNTVSWYQQALGQGPQFIFQYYREEENGRGNFPPRFSGLQFPNYSSELNVNALELDDSALYLCASSPWTGIGDGYTFGSGTRLTVV.

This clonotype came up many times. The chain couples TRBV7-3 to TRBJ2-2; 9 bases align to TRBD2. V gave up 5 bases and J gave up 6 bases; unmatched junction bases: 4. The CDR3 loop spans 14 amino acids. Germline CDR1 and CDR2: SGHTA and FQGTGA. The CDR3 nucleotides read TGTGCCAGCAGCACGGGACTAGCATCCGGGGAGCTGTTTTTT. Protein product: CASSTGLASGELFF.

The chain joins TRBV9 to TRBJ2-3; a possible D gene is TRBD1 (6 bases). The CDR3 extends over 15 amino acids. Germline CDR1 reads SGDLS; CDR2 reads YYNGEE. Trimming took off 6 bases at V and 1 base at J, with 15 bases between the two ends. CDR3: CASTAEGEGTDTQYF. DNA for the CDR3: TGTGCCAGCACCGCCGAGGGGGAAGGCACAGATACGCAGTATTTT.

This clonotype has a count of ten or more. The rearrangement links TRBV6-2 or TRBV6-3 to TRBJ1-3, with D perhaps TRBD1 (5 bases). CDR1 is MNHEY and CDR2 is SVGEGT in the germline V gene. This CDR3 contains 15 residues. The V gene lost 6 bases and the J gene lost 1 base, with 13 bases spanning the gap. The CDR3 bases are TGTGCCAGCAGGAAGGGGACTCCATCTGGAAACACCATATATTTT. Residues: CASRKGTPSGNTIYF.

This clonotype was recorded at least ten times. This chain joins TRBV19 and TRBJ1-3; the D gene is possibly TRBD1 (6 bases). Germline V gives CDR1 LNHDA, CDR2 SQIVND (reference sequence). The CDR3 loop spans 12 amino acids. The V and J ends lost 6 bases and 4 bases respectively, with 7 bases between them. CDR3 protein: CASSGTGNTIYF. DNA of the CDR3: TGTGCCAGTAGCGGGACAGGAAACACCATATATTTT.

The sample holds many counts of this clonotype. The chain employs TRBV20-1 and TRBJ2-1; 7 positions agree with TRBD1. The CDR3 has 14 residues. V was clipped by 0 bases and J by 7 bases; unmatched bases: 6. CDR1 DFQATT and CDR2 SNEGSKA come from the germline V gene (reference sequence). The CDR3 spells CSARDRDRLNEQFF. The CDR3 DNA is TGCAGTGCTAGAGACAGGGACAGACTAAATGAGCAGTTCTTC.

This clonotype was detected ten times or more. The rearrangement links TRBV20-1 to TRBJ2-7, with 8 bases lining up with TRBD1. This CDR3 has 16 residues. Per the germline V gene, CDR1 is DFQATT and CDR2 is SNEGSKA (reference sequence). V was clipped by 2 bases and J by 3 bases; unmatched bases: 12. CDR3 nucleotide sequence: TGCAGTGCTAGATCAAATCGGGGACAGGTCTTCTACGAGCAGTACTTC. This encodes CSARSNRGQVFYEQYF.

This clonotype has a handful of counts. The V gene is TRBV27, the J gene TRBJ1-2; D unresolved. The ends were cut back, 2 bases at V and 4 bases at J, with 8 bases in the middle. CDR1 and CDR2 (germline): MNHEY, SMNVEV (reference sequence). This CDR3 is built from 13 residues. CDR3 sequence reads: CASSLQGLYGYTF. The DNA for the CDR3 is TGTGCCAGCAGTTTACAAGGGCTCTATGGCTACACCTTC.

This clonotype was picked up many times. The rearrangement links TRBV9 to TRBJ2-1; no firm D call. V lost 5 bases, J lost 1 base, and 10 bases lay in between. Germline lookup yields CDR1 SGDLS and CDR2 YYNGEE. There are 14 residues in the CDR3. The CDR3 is CASSQEVSYNEQFF. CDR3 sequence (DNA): TGTGCCAGCAGTCAGGAAGTTTCCTACAATGAGCAGTTCTTC.

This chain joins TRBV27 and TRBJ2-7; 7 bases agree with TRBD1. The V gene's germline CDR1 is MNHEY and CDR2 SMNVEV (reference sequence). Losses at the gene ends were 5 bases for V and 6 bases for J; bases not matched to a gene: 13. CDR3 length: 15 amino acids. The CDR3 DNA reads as TGTGCCAGCAGTCTCACTCCGGGACAGCCCCGCGAGCAGTACTTC. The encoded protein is CASSLTPGQPREQYF.

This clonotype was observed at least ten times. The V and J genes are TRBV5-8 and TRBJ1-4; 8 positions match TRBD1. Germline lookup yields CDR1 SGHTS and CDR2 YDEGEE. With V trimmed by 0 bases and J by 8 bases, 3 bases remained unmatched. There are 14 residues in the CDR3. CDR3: CASSLGQGIEKLFF. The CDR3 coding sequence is TGTGCCAGCAGCTTGGGACAGGGGATCGAAAAACTGTTTTTT.